A few counts support the clone carrying this T cell receptor beta chain. Antigen specificity is unknown. Via MiXCR, TCRdb re-called the 5' RACE reads, giving one row per CDR3 protein. The profile shows nearly 650,000 distinct CDR3 sequences, around 7.4% of them singletons. These data originate in a study of identical twins. Findings and caveats of the study: With monozygotic twins, out-of-frame TCR alpha sharing exceeded what models estimated.

There are 12 residues in the CDR3. Between the trimmed V and J ends, which lost 2 bases and 8 bases, there was a span of 9 bases. The germline V gene encodes CDR1 SEHNR and CDR2 FQNEAQ (reference sequence). The sample was also linked to a second study, of yellow fever vaccine responses in identical twins.

The material sequenced was PBMCs. V and J are TRBV7-9 and TRBJ1-1; D might be TRBD1 (5 bases). The receptor's source is a woman between 18 and 29 years old in good health. CDR3 region: CASSLQGPEAFF. The DNA of the CDR3 is TGTGCCAGCAGCTTACAGGGTCCAGAAGCTTTCTTT.